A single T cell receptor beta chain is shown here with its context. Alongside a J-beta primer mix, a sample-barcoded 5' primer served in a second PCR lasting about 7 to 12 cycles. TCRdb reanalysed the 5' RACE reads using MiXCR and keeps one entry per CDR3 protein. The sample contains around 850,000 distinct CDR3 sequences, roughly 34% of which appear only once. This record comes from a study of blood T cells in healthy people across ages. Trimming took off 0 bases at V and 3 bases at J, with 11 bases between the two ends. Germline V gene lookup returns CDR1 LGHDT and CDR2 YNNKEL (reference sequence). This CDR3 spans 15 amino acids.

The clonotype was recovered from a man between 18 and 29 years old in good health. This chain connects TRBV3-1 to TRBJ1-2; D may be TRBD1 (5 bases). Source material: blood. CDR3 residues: CASSQEGNRHYGYTF. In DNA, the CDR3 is TGTGCCAGCAGCCAAGAGGGGAACAGGCACTATGGCTACACCTTC.